The 21 T cell receptor beta chains given below trace back to one sample, sequenced in a study of naive and memory T cell subsets. An equimolar mix of two oligonucleotides served as the beta constant-region primer for TRBC1 and TRBC2. The ligated cDNA underwent four PCR rounds using SP2 and nested alpha and beta constant-region primers. MiXCR, run by TCRdb on the UMI-ligation and nested PCR reads, gives a single entry per CDR3 protein. In the table there are tens of thousands of distinct CDR3 sequences, approximately 9.2% of which are singletons. Material for sequencing was naive CD8+ T cells from blood. These receptors came from a human donor in good health.

This clonotype came up a few times. This CDR3 is CASSLFGTSGQETQYF. As DNA, the CDR3 is TGTGCCAGCAGCTTGTTCGGGACTAGCGGCCAAGAGACCCAGTACTTC. V usage is TRBV7-8 and J usage is TRBJ2-5, with 11 positions matching TRBD2. Germline lookup yields CDR1 SGHVS and CDR2 FQNEAQ. This CDR3 region has 16 residues. The junction had 4 bases not matched to a gene; V was cut back by 3 bases and J by 1 base.

The gene calls are TRBV4-1 and TRBJ2-5, with TRBD2 matching 8 bases. Trimming cost V 0 bases and J 2 bases; bases outside gene matches: 5. The CDR3 has 16 residues. Per germline, CDR1 MGHRA and CDR2 YSYEKL. The CDR3 bases are TGCGCCAGCAGCCAAGATGTAGTAGCGGGGCAAGAGACCCAGTACTTC. Its translation: CASSQDVVAGQETQYF.

This clonotype was observed a handful of times. The V gene is TRBV7-2, the J gene TRBJ2-7, with 12 bases lining up with TRBD1. This CDR3 has 15 amino acids. The germline V gene encodes CDR1 SGHTA and CDR2 FQGNSA. The trim removed 3 bases at V and 4 bases at J, leaving 4 bases unmatched. The CDR3 nucleotides are TGTGCCAGCAGCTTCGGGACAGGGGGCCGGTACGAGCAGTACTTC. It translates to CASSFGTGGRYEQYF. Looking up the rest from reference TRBV7-2 and TRBJ2-7 gives the full variable domain: GAGVSQSPSNKVTEKGKDVELRCDPISGHTALYWYRQSLGQGLEFLIYFQGNSAPDKSGLPSDRFSAERTGGSVSTLTIQRTQQEDSAVYLCASSFGTGGRYEQYFGPGTRLTVT.

This clonotype has just a few counts. The CDR3 coding sequence is TGTGCCAGCAGTTATGGAGCCGGGACCTACTACGAGCAGTACTTC. This codes for CASSYGAGTYYEQYF. The rearrangement joins TRBV2 to TRBJ2-7, with D perhaps matching TRBD1 or TRBD2 (5 bases each). The CDR3 length is 15 residues. With 5 bases removed from V and 3 bases from J, the gap between germline ends came to 17 bases. Germline lookup yields CDR1 SNHLY and CDR2 FYNNEI.

V gene TRBV6-1 combines with J gene TRBJ2-7; D is unresolved. Germline V lookup: CDR1 MNHNS, CDR2 SASEGT. The V and J ends lost 2 bases and 2 bases respectively, with 10 bases between them. The CDR3 length is 14 residues. The DNA for the CDR3 is TGTGCCAGCAGTGAATGGGCTGCAACCTACGAGCAGTACTTC. Translating it yields CASSEWAATYEQYF.

This clonotype was seen ten or more times. This rearrangement joins TRBV4-1 to TRBJ1-5; D may be TRBD1 (6 bases). The CDR3 sequence is 17 residues long. V was shortened by 1 base and J by 0 bases, with 13 bases between the two germline ends. The V gene's germline CDR1 is MGHRA and CDR2 YSYEKL. The CDR3 sequence: CASSQVLQGYSNQPQHF. Written as DNA, the CDR3 is TGCGCCAGCAGCCAAGTTTTACAGGGATATAGCAATCAGCCCCAGCATTTT.

There are many counts of this clonotype. The rearrangement links TRBV7-2 to TRBJ2-3; weak D call: TRBD2 (6 bases). The germline V gene encodes CDR1 SGHTA and CDR2 FQGNSA. Between the trimmed V and J ends, which lost 1 base and 3 bases, there was a span of 8 bases. The length of the CDR3 is 14 residues. This CDR3 is CASSLGGRTDTQYF. CDR3 in DNA: TGTGCCAGCAGCTTAGGGGGGAGGACAGATACGCAGTATTTT.

This clonotype appeared many times. This chain uses TRBV5-6 with TRBJ2-7; unclear D gene. Germline CDR1 and CDR2: SGHDT and YYEEEE. Trimming shortened V by 0 bases and J by 10 bases, and 20 bases separated the two germline ends. The length of the CDR3 is 15 residues. Here the CDR3 reads CASSLASTPVTTQYF. CDR3 sequence (DNA): TGTGCCAGCAGCTTGGCCTCGACCCCAGTTACCACCCAGTACTTC.

As to this clonotype: The conserved closing phenylalanine or tryptophan is absent in this CDR3, likely reflecting a read error. This chain links TRBV7-2 with TRBJ2-1; 11 bases match TRBD2. Trimming at V came to 1 base and at J to 5 bases, leaving 7 bases not matched to a gene. The germline V gene encodes CDR1 SGHTA and CDR2 FQGNSA. The CDR3 is 17 amino acids. The CDR3 bases are TGTGCCAGCAGCTTAGTAACTAGCGGGAGAATCAACAATGAGCAGTTCTCC. Protein sequence: CASSLVTSGRINNEQFS.

The sample holds many counts of this clonotype. The rearrangement links TRBV29-1 to TRBJ2-3, with D possibly being TRBD1 or TRBD2 (6 bases each). This CDR3 contains 15 residues. Per germline, CDR1 SQVTM and CDR2 ANQGSEA. V lost 4 bases and J 3 bases, leaving 17 bases between the germline ends. The DNA of the CDR3 is TGCAGCGTTGGGGCGGTAGGGGGGATGACAGATACGCAGTATTTT. Amino acids: CSVGAVGGMTDTQYF.

This clonotype occurred a few times. The chain couples TRBV14 to TRBJ2-7; 10 bases are shared with TRBD2. V lost 0 bases, J lost 3 bases, and 2 bases stayed unmatched. CDR1 is SGHDN, CDR2 FVKESK, per germline. The CDR3 runs 15 residues. The DNA of the CDR3 is TGTGCCAGCAGCCAAGAAGCGGGAGGGGTCTACGAGCAGTACTTC. Residues: CASSQEAGGVYEQYF.

This clonotype was counted at least ten times. The CDR3, as DNA: TGCAGCGTCCGGACTAGCGGGAGTTACGAGCAGTACTTC. Translating it yields CSVRTSGSYEQYF. The V gene is TRBV29-1, the J gene TRBJ2-7; 13 bases fit TRBD2. This CDR3 is built from 13 residues. Germline V gene lookup returns CDR1 SQVTM and CDR2 ANQGSEA. The ends lost 6 bases at V and 4 bases at J; junction bases unmatched: 3.

The J gene is TRBJ2-3, the V gene TRBV29-1; 9 nucleotides agree with TRBD1. V dropped 4 bases and J dropped 3; count of bases not matched to a gene: 5. CDR1 SQVTM and CDR2 ANQGSEA come from the germline V gene. The CDR3 runs to 14 residues. CDR3 nucleotide sequence: TGCAGCGTTGCCGGGACAGGGACGACAGATACGCAGTATTTT. Translation: CSVAGTGTTDTQYF.

This clonotype was detected many times. The rearrangement links TRBV9 to TRBJ2-3, with D possibly TRBD2 on 6 matching bases. CDR1 is SGDLS, CDR2 YYNGEE, per germline. Trimming cost V 3 bases and J 5 bases, with 16 bases left between them. This CDR3 is 15 amino acids long. CDR3 region: CASSAEGEAGDTQYF. Here the CDR3 DNA reads TGTGCCAGCAGCGCCGAAGGGGAGGCGGGAGATACGCAGTATTTT.

The chain is built from TRBV29-1 and TRBJ2-7, with D perhaps TRBD2 (6 bases). V was pared by 6 bases and J by 5 bases, with 14 bases between. The CDR3 contains 12 residues. Germline V CDR1 and CDR2: SQVTM, ANQGSEA. Here the CDR3 DNA reads TGCAGCGTGGGACTGGTTCGGGACGAGCAGTACTTC. It translates to CSVGLVRDEQYF.

This clonotype was observed a few times. The DNA of the CDR3 is TGCGCCAGCAGCCCGATGCTGGGAGATTCGAACACCGGGGAGCTGTTTTTT. Its translation: CASSPMLGDSNTGELFF. The rearrangement links TRBV4-3 to TRBJ2-2, with a possible D match to TRBD2 (5 bases). Trimming left V 4 bases short and J 0 bases short, with 15 bases between. The V gene's germline CDR1 is LGHNA and CDR2 YSLEER. This CDR3 contains 17 residues.

This clonotype was observed a few times. The rearrangement uses TRBV19 and TRBJ2-3, with D unresolved. Germline V lookup: CDR1 LNHDA, CDR2 SQIVND (reference sequence). The CDR3 length is 16 residues. V lost 3 bases and J lost 3, with 16 bases in between. The CDR3 reads CASSMGFLKSTDTQYF. The CDR3 region has the DNA TGTGCCAGTAGTATGGGATTCTTAAAGTCGACAGATACGCAGTATTTT.

The chain joins TRBV12-3 or TRBV12-4 to TRBJ1-2; 8 bases map to TRBD1. This CDR3 is 13 amino acids long. Trimming at V came to 5 bases and at J to 7 bases, leaving 6 bases not matched to a gene. CDR3 DNA: TGTGCCAGCAGTCGACAGGGGCGGGCTGGCTACACCTTC. Residues: CASSRQGRAGYTF.

This clonotype has a count of ten or more. The chain uses TRBV27 and TRBJ2-2; 11 positions agree with TRBD2. CDR1 is MNHEY and CDR2 is SMNVEV in the germline V gene (reference sequence). Losses at the gene ends were 5 bases for V and 6 bases for J; bases not matched to a gene: 8. This CDR3 spans 16 amino acids. The CDR3 DNA sequence: TGTGCCAGCAGTCCCCGCCCGACTAGCGGGGCCGGGGAGCTGTTTTTT. This gives the protein CASSPRPTSGAGELFF.

This clonotype came up a few times. The rearrangement joins TRBV4-1 to TRBJ2-7, with D maybe TRBD2 (5 bases). Looked up from germline, CDR1 is MGHRA and CDR2 is YSYEKL. There are 16 residues in the CDR3. V was clipped by 0 bases and J by 7 bases, with 19 bases between them. The CDR3 sequence is CASSQEAGGEVREQYF. DNA for the CDR3: TGCGCCAGCAGCCAAGAGGCGGGTGGTGAGGTGCGAGAGCAGTACTTC.

This rearrangement joins TRBV5-1 to TRBJ2-2; no firm D call. V shed 5 bases and J shed 3 bases, with 11 bases lying between them. Germline V gives CDR1 SGHRS, CDR2 YFSETQ. The CDR3 runs 14 residues. Here the CDR3 reads CASRSDGDTGELFF. DNA of the CDR3: TGCGCCAGCAGATCTGACGGCGACACCGGGGAGCTGTTTTTT.